What follows are 30 T cell receptor beta chains derived from one specimen sequenced in a study of blood T cells in healthy people across ages. With a J-beta primer mix and a sample-barcoded 5' primer, a second PCR ran about 7 to 12 cycles. TCRdb processed the 5' RACE reads anew with MiXCR; each CDR3 protein has one entry. Among about 320,000 distinct CDR3 sequences listed, 27% were seen once. The sequencing input was blood. The receptors were sampled from an older woman in good health.

The chain joins TRBV6-5 to TRBJ1-2; tentative D call: TRBD1 (6 bases). Germline V gene data show CDR1 as MNHEY and CDR2 as SVGAGI. The germline V and J ends were trimmed by 6 bases and 5 bases, with 7 bases remaining between them. The CDR3 loop spans 11 amino acids. CDR3 amino acids: CASSGQYGYTF. The CDR3 DNA reads as TGTGCCAGCAGCGGACAGTATGGCTACACCTTC.

To note about this clonotype: A clone one base away is much larger, so this may be a read error. This chain uses TRBV3-1 with TRBJ2-4, with D maybe TRBD2 (6 bases). The length of the CDR3 is 18 residues. The germline CDR1 and CDR2 sequences are LGHDT and YNNKEL (reference sequence). The CDR3 region has the DNA TGTGCCAACAGCCAAGGTTCAAAAGGAGGGACCCTCAAAAACATTCAGTACTTC. It codes for CANSQGSKGGTLKNIQYF. The variable domain in full, completed from reference TRBV3-1 and TRBJ2-4, reads DTAVSQTPKYLVTQMGNDKSIKCEQNLGHDTMYWYKQDSKKFLKIMFSYNNKELIINETVPNRFSPKSPDKAHLNLHINSLELGDSAVYFCANSQGSKGGTLKNIQYFGAGTRLSVL.

This chain links TRBV7-2 with TRBJ2-3; 9 nucleotides agree with TRBD2. The CDR3 is 19 amino acids. Per the germline V gene, CDR1 is SGHTA and CDR2 is FQGNSA. With 3 bases clipped from V and 5 bases from J, the junction kept 18 bases outside the gene matches. DNA of the CDR3: TGTGCCAGCAGCTTCGTTTATTCGGCGGGAGGGCCCCGTGGAGATACGCAGTATTTT. Its translation is CASSFVYSAGGPRGDTQYF.

This clonotype was picked up a small number of times. The gene calls are TRBV4-1 and TRBJ2-7, with TRBD2 identical over 7 bases. The junction had 11 bases not matched to a gene; V was cut back by 2 bases and J by 4 bases. Per the germline V gene, CDR1 is MGHRA and CDR2 is YSYEKL. The CDR3 spans 16 residues. The CDR3 protein is CASSQTSAEGYYEQYF. The CDR3 coding sequence is TGCGCCAGCAGCCAAACTAGCGCCGAAGGGTATTACGAGCAGTACTTC.

The chain combines TRBV12-3 or TRBV12-4 with TRBJ2-5, with 7 bases fitting TRBD2. The better agreement between TRBJ2-7 and the DNA end casts doubt on the J call. This CDR3 region has 14 residues. The CDR3 DNA follows: TGTGCCAGCAGCCCTGGCGGGAGTTGGTACGAGCAGTACTTC. Its protein product is CASSPGGSWYEQYF.

The V call is TRBV29-1, the J call TRBJ1-1; maybe TRBD1 (6 bases). CDR1 is SQVTM and CDR2 is ANQGSEA in the germline V gene. The CDR3 has 15 amino acids. V lost 7 bases and J lost 6, with 24 bases in between. CDR3 region: CSAVGIRGMSAEAFF. The CDR3 DNA is TGCAGCGCGGTGGGGATCAGGGGTATGTCGGCTGAAGCTTTCTTT.

This clonotype was seen more than once but under ten times. The chain carries TRBV27 and TRBJ2-7; 8 nucleotides match TRBD2. V lost 5 bases, J lost 2 bases, and 8 bases stayed unmatched. The CDR3 covers 15 residues. Germline lookup yields CDR1 MNHEY and CDR2 SMNVEV (reference sequence). The CDR3 loop reads CASSASGGPPYEQYF. In DNA form, the CDR3 reads TGTGCCAGCAGTGCCTCGGGAGGGCCGCCCTACGAGCAGTACTTC.

The chain is built from TRBV20-1 and TRBJ2-7; 10 bases map to TRBD2. The CDR3 extends over 14 amino acids. Germline lookup yields CDR1 DFQATT and CDR2 SNEGSKA (reference sequence). J gave up 7 bases and V 5 bases, and 11 bases lay outside the gene matches. The CDR3 nucleotides read TGCAGTGCTCCACTAGCGGGGAGAGATAGGGAGCAGTACTTC. Amino acid sequence: CSAPLAGRDREQYF.

This clonotype was recorded at least ten times. The chain has TRBV10-3 and TRBJ2-1; 7 nucleotides match TRBD1. After removal of 5 bases from V and 8 bases from J, the junction contained 9 bases not matched to a gene. In germline, CDR1 is ENHRY, CDR2 SYGVKD. The CDR3 loop spans 14 amino acids. The CDR3 DNA reads as TGTGCCATCAGTTATTCCGGACAGGTCTATGAGCAGTTCTTC. It codes for CAISYSGQVYEQFF.

This chain connects TRBV20-1 to TRBJ1-1; D call uncertain. The CDR3 runs to 12 residues. V was cut by 2 bases and J by 5 bases, with 9 bases left in between. The germline gives CDR1 DFQATT, CDR2 SNEGSKA (reference sequence). The chain's CDR3 is CSARRASTEAFF. CDR3 sequence (DNA): TGCAGTGCTAGAAGGGCCTCGACTGAAGCTTTCTTT.

The chain combines TRBV5-5 with TRBJ1-4; D is uncertain. Per the germline V gene, CDR1 is SGHKS and CDR2 is YYEKEE (reference sequence). This CDR3 is 15 amino acids long. The V and J ends lost 5 bases and 8 bases respectively, with 19 bases between them. The CDR3 bases are TGTGCCAGCAGGCCCACCTCCCGGATCGGGGAAAAACTGTTTTTT. Its protein product is CASRPTSRIGEKLFF.

V and J are TRBV5-1 and TRBJ2-6; D call uncertain. Trimming stripped 3 bases from V and 1 base from J, with 17 bases between. Germline lookup yields CDR1 SGHRS and CDR2 YFSETQ. This CDR3 has 18 residues. The CDR3 here is CASSWLGRRESGANVLTF. As DNA, the CDR3 is TGCGCCAGCAGCTGGTTAGGGCGTCGTGAATCTGGGGCCAACGTCCTGACTTTC.

This clonotype was detected a few times. This chain links TRBV7-2 with TRBJ1-5; D unclear. V lost 3 bases and J lost 6, with 9 bases in between. Germline-derived CDR1 and CDR2 are SGHTA and FQGNSA. This CDR3 is built from 13 residues. The CDR3 is CASSFLEGQPQHF. CDR3 bases: TGTGCCAGCAGCTTTCTGGAAGGTCAGCCCCAGCATTTT.

The chain joins TRBV25-1 to TRBJ1-2; 9 nucleotides agree with TRBD1. Looked up from germline, CDR1 is MGHDK and CDR2 is SYGVNS. The CDR3 spans 14 residues. J gave up 3 bases and V 6 bases, and 5 bases lay outside the gene matches. The CDR3: CASRPRDRDYGYTF. CDR3 DNA sequence: TGTGCCAGCAGACCCCGGGACAGGGACTATGGCTACACCTTC.

The rearrangement uses TRBV20-1 and TRBJ2-7; D is unclear. CDR3 size: 10 residues. The germline V gene encodes CDR1 DFQATT and CDR2 SNEGSKA (reference sequence). Trimming pared 2 bases from V and 3 bases from J, leaving 2 bases between. CDR3 sequence: CSARFYEQYF. CDR3 DNA sequence: TGCAGTGCTAGATTCTACGAGCAGTACTTC.

The chain uses TRBV5-1 and TRBJ2-5; 7 bases match TRBD1. The J call may be incorrect, as the DNA end agrees better with TRBJ2-1. CDR1 is SGHRS, CDR2 YFSETQ, per germline. CDR3 length: 15 residues. CDR3 DNA sequence: TGCGCCAGCAGCTTGGGCTATAGACAGGGTGAGGAGCAGTTCTTC. Its translation: CASSLGYRQGEEQFF.

This clonotype appeared a few times. This chain connects TRBV6-1 to TRBJ1-4; D not certain. Germline CDR1 reads MNHNS; CDR2 reads SASEGT. The CDR3 extends over 16 amino acids. V lost 8 bases and J lost 3, with 19 bases in between. CDR3 residues: CASCKPVAPSNEKLFF. DNA for the CDR3: TGTGCCAGCTGTAAGCCGGTCGCACCATCTAATGAAAAACTGTTTTTT.

The V call is TRBV29-1, the J call TRBJ1-2, with D maybe TRBD1 (5 bases). The ends were cut back, 4 bases at V and 3 bases at J, with 12 bases in the middle. The CDR3 consists of 13 residues. Germline CDR1 SQVTM, CDR2 ANQGSEA. CDR3 DNA: TGCAGCGTTGGGGGGAGGGGAGACTATGGCTACACCTTC. Amino acids: CSVGGRGDYGYTF.

This clonotype was counted between two and nine times. The rearrangement links TRBV18 to TRBJ2-7; possibly TRBD2 for D (5 bases). Germline V CDR1 and CDR2: KGHSH, LQKENI. V was shortened by 2 bases and J by 6 bases, with 8 bases between the two germline ends. The CDR3 extends over 12 amino acids. For the CDR3, the DNA is TGTGCCAGCTCACCAGACGGAGGCGAGCAGTACTTC. It specifies CASSPDGGEQYF.

This clonotype was seen more than once but under ten times. The chain combines TRBV6-2 or TRBV6-3 with TRBJ1-5, with a possible D match to TRBD1 (5 bases). Between the trimmed V and J ends, which lost 10 bases and 6 bases, there was a span of 13 bases. The CDR3 sequence is 12 residues long. CDR1 and CDR2 (germline): MNHEY, SVGEGT. This CDR3 reads CATTGGGQPQHF. The DNA of the CDR3 is TGTGCCACAACCGGCGGGGGTCAGCCCCAGCATTTT.

The rearrangement links TRBV6-5 to TRBJ1-1; 8 positions agree with TRBD1. V trimming: 6 bases; J trimming: 5 bases; junction bases outside the gene matches: 8. The CDR3 has 14 amino acids. CDR1 MNHEY and CDR2 SVGAGI come from the germline V gene. The CDR3 protein is CASRRNRGGTEAFF. DNA of the CDR3: TGTGCCAGCAGGCGGAACAGGGGGGGAACTGAAGCTTTCTTT.

Turning to this clonotype: This may be a read error: a much more frequent sequence differs by one nucleotide. The chain employs TRBV19 and TRBJ2-7; D gene ambiguous. The germline gives CDR1 LNHDA, CDR2 SQIVND (reference sequence). The CDR3 extends over 13 amino acids. V was cut by 4 bases and J by 8 bases, with 15 bases left in between. CDR3 DNA sequence: TGTGCCAGTAGTAGCAGACTCGAGAGACAGCAGTACTTC. The encoded protein is CASSSRLERQQYF.

This clonotype was picked up a small number of times. The chain joins TRBV12-3 or TRBV12-4 to TRBJ2-6; D not resolved. The V and J ends lost 5 bases and 4 bases respectively, with 12 bases between them. The CDR3 covers 15 residues. Written as DNA, the CDR3 is TGTGCCAGCAGTCCAACGCGAGTCGGGGCCAACGTCCTGACTTTC. Its protein is CASSPTRVGANVLTF.

This clonotype was picked up many times. CDR3 loop: CASSLPGYEQYF. CDR3 in DNA: TGTGCCAGCAGTTTACCCGGGTACGAGCAGTACTTC. The V call is TRBV27, the J call TRBJ2-7; D gene ambiguous. The ends were cut back, 2 bases at V and 4 bases at J, with 6 bases in the middle. CDR3 length: 12 residues. Germline V CDR1 and CDR2: MNHEY, SMNVEV (reference sequence).

With regard to this clonotype: At one end, the junction sequence differs from germline, possibly due to a read error. The chain employs TRBV12-3 or TRBV12-4 and TRBJ1-1, with D possibly TRBD1 on 6 matching bases. The CDR3 totals 13 residues. In DNA form, the CDR3 reads TGTGCCAGCAGGGGCAGGGGAGGCACTGAAGCTTCCTTT. This gives the protein CASRGRGGTEASF.

CDR3 protein: CASSFQTGSWVETQYF. CDR3 sequence (DNA): TGTGCCAGCAGTTTCCAGACAGGGTCGTGGGTAGAGACCCAGTACTTC. The rearrangement uses TRBV28 and TRBJ2-5; 7 bases agree with TRBD1. The CDR3 has 16 amino acids. Germline V gene lookup returns CDR1 MDHEN and CDR2 SYDVKM. The ends lost 3 bases at V and 4 bases at J; junction bases unmatched: 11.

This clonotype was seen a few times. The rearrangement links TRBV7-6 to TRBJ1-6; the match to TRBD1 covers 8 bases. V lost 2 bases, J lost 7 bases, and 13 bases stayed unmatched. The CDR3 extends over 18 amino acids. Per the germline V gene, CDR1 is SGHVS and CDR2 is FNYEAQ. CDR3 residues: CASSLLARGQGNNSPLHF. CDR3 coding DNA: TGTGCCAGCAGCTTATTGGCCAGAGGACAGGGTAACAATTCACCCCTCCACTTT.

The chain has TRBV15 and TRBJ1-2; no definite D call. Per germline, CDR1 LNHNV and CDR2 YYDKDF (reference sequence). Trimming removed 0 bases from V and 8 bases from J, with 25 bases in between. This CDR3 spans 18 amino acids. The CDR3 DNA is TGTGCCACCAGCAGAGATGGGGATATATGGGATGGCGATGGGGGCTACACCTTC. Translated: CATSRDGDIWDGDGGYTF.

Notes on this clonotype: This clone may be a read error of a much larger clone one base away. V and J are TRBV5-1 and TRBJ2-5; 14 nucleotides match TRBD2. The J call may not be correct, given that the DNA end is closer to TRBJ2-1. The CDR3 is 16 residues long. Germline assignment: CDR1 SGHRS and CDR2 YFSETQ. The CDR3 region is CASSSVGTSGSGEQFF. The CDR3 region has the DNA TGCGCCAGCAGCTCTGTAGGGACTAGCGGGAGCGGGGAGCAGTTCTTC.

The CDR3 region is CASSPTGDSTDKLFF. CDR3 DNA sequence: TGCGCCAGCAGCCCGACCGGAGACAGCACCGATAAACTGTTTTTT. The J gene is TRBJ1-4, the V gene TRBV5-1, with D possibly TRBD1 on 5 matching bases. The germline gives CDR1 SGHRS, CDR2 YFSETQ. Trimming took off 4 bases at V and 11 bases at J, with 21 bases between the two ends. This CDR3 is 15 amino acids long.